The 14 T cell receptor beta chains reported below all come from one sample, sequenced in a study of T cell responses to AZD1222 COVID-19 vaccine. The assay was immunoSEQ multiplex PCR, and TCRdb's table has in-frame clones only and misses some. The repertoire includes around 130,000 clones, around 94% of them detected once, and around 7% sits in the top ten. Sequences were derived from peripheral blood, sampled on day 0 of AZD1222 vaccination. These TCRs come from an adult in good health.

The chain employs TRBV7-3 and TRBJ2-3; D is unclear. The germline gives CDR1 SGHTA, CDR2 FQGTGA. This CDR3 is built from 14 residues. Trimming took 0 bases from V and 6 from J, leaving 10 bases between them. The CDR3 sequence is CASSLTPTADTQYF. CDR3 bases: TGTGCCAGCAGCTTAACCCCCACTGCGGATACGCAGTATTTT.

The V and J genes are TRBV5-1 and TRBJ2-3; tentative D call: TRBD1 (7 bases). Trimming shortened V by 0 bases and J by 6 bases, and 11 bases separated the two germline ends. Per the germline V gene, CDR1 is SGHRS and CDR2 is YFSETQ. The CDR3 is made up of 14 amino acids. The CDR3 DNA follows: TGCGCCAGCAGCTTGGCCTCAGGGGGGGATACGCAGTATTTT. The encoded protein is CASSLASGGDTQYF.

The V gene is TRBV7-9, the J gene TRBJ2-4, with TRBD1 as a possible D gene (6 bases). The CDR3 runs to 15 residues. V lost 3 bases and J lost 2, with 11 bases in between. Germline CDR1 and CDR2: SEHNR and FQNEAQ (reference sequence). The CDR3 sequence: CASSLTGSTKNIQYF. The CDR3 DNA is TGTGCCAGCAGCTTGACAGGATCGACCAAAAACATTCAGTACTTC.

This clone was detected only once. V gene TRBV5-1 combines with J gene TRBJ1-5; possible D gene TRBD1, 5 bases. This CDR3 is 14 amino acids long. Deletions cut 0 bases from V and 5 bases from J, with 9 bases between. Germline V gene data show CDR1 as SGHRS and CDR2 as YFSETQ. The CDR3 spells CASSLGGDHQPQHF. The CDR3, as DNA: TGCGCCAGCAGCTTGGGGGGGGACCATCAGCCCCAGCATTTT.

This clone came up once. J is TRBJ2-3 and V is TRBV27; D unclear. Germline assignment: CDR1 MNHEY and CDR2 SMNVEV (reference sequence). Trimming removed 6 bases from V and 0 bases from J, with 10 bases in between. The CDR3 totals 14 residues. CDR3 region: CASSETASTDTQYF. The CDR3 DNA reads as TGTGCCAGCAGCGAGACGGCCAGCACAGATACGCAGTATTTT.

This chain joins TRBV7-6 and TRBJ2-7, with TRBD1 matching over 9 bases. This CDR3 has 14 residues. The germline CDR1 and CDR2 sequences are SGHVS and FNYEAQ. V was pared by 3 bases and J by 2 bases, with 2 bases of the junction left unmatched. The DNA of the CDR3 is TGTGCCAGCAGCTTTAGACAGGGGGCCTACGAGCAGTACTTC. Translation: CASSFRQGAYEQYF.

The chain recombines TRBV6-5 with TRBJ1-5; D not resolved. The V end lost 4 bases, the J end lost 2 bases, and 9 bases lay between the germline ends. The CDR3 is 14 amino acids. Per the germline V gene, CDR1 is MNHEY and CDR2 is SVGAGI. CDR3: CASSLGSGNQPQHF. CDR3 nucleotide sequence: TGTGCCAGCAGTTTGGGGAGTGGCAATCAGCCCCAGCATTTT.

This chain uses TRBV29-1 with TRBJ1-1, with TRBD1 matching 7 bases. Per the germline V gene, CDR1 is SQVTM and CDR2 is ANQGSEA. The CDR3 contains 14 residues. V dropped 4 bases and J dropped 1; count of bases not matched to a gene: 6. The CDR3 DNA reads TGCAGCGTTGGGGGGACAGCGTCGAACACTGAAGCTTTCTTT. It is translated as CSVGGTASNTEAFF.

This chain joins TRBV25-1 and TRBJ2-7; D might be TRBD2 (6 bases). The CDR3 runs 15 residues. V gave up 2 bases and J gave up 0 bases, with 11 bases separating them. CDR1 MGHDK and CDR2 SYGVNS come from the germline V gene. CDR3 protein: CASSEKAGSSYEQYF. The CDR3 DNA reads TGTGCCAGCAGTGAAAAAGCGGGCAGCTCCTACGAGCAGTACTTC.

V gene TRBV7-2 combines with J gene TRBJ2-7, with 8 positions matching TRBD2. In germline, CDR1 is SGHTA, CDR2 FQGNSA. Trimming cost V 1 base and J 2 bases; bases outside gene matches: 7. The CDR3 consists of 16 residues. CDR3 sequence: CASSLGSGALTYEQYF. CDR3 nucleotides: TGTGCCAGCAGCTTAGGTAGCGGGGCCTTAACCTACGAGCAGTACTTC.

This chain connects TRBV19 to TRBJ2-4; TRBD2 matches at 8 bases. This CDR3 spans 15 amino acids. Looked up from germline, CDR1 is LNHDA and CDR2 is SQIVND (reference sequence). The J segment lost 1 base and the V segment lost 7 bases, leaving 6 bases of the junction unmatched. The CDR3, as DNA: TGTGCCAGTATAGCCACGGGGGGGGCCAAAAACATTCAGTACTTC. As protein: CASIATGGAKNIQYF.

This chain links TRBV28 with TRBJ1-3, with D unresolved. Looked up from germline, CDR1 is MDHEN and CDR2 is SYDVKM. The V and J ends lost 7 bases and 0 bases respectively, with 25 bases between them. The CDR3 runs to 19 residues. CDR3 DNA: TGTGCCAGCACCCGAGTCCCTTCCTGGGAGCTCCTCTCTGGAAACACCATATATTTT. Residues: CASTRVPSWELLSGNTIYF.

This sequence joins TRBV29-1 and TRBJ1-1; D is possibly TRBD1 (5 bases). In germline, CDR1 is SQVTM, CDR2 ANQGSEA. Trimming pared 7 bases from V and 8 bases from J, leaving 20 bases between. The CDR3 is 13 amino acids. The CDR3 nucleotides read TGCAGCGGGACCCGGACAAACGTATGGGAAGCTTTCTTT. Its translation is CSGTRTNVWEAFF.

The V gene is TRBV4-2, the J gene TRBJ2-7; D possibly matches TRBD1 or TRBD2 (7 bases each). This CDR3 contains 15 residues. V shed 0 bases and J shed 2 bases, with 11 bases lying between them. Germline V gives CDR1 LGHNA, CDR2 YNFKEQ. The CDR3, as DNA: TGTGCCAGCAGCCAAGATCAGGGGGGGACCTACGAGCAGTACTTC. This encodes CASSQDQGGTYEQYF.